Presented here are 25 T cell receptor beta chains from one specimen sequenced in a study of T cells in Graves' hyperthyroidism and ophthalmopathy. Researchers amplified the TCR beta CDR3 regions from RNA transcripts. In the first-round RT-PCR of the TCR CDR3, the HTBI primer set was used. Each CDR3 protein is one row after TCRdb ran MiXCR on the multiplex PCR reads. The repertoire holds roughly 300,000 distinct CDR3 sequences, over 20% seen once, with 50% in the top ten. The sequenced material came from blood. The receptors derive from a woman in her fifties or sixties with Graves' hyperthyroidism.

V is TRBV4-1 and J is TRBJ1-1, with D unclear. In germline, CDR1 is MGHRA, CDR2 YSYEKL. The CDR3 extends over 14 amino acids. V lost 3 bases, J lost 6 bases, and 14 bases lay in between. CDR3 DNA sequence: TGCGCCAGCAGCCAGGACCCCAACAGCGCTGAAGCTTTCTTT. Its translation is CASSQDPNSAEAFF.

The chain employs TRBV12-3 or TRBV12-4 and TRBJ2-3, with D perhaps TRBD1 or TRBD2 (5 bases each). There are 13 residues in the CDR3. V was cut by 7 bases and J by 6 bases, with 14 bases left in between. Written as DNA, the CDR3 is TGTGCCAGCACCTTGGGGGAGTGGGATACGCAGTATTTT. The encoded protein is CASTLGEWDTQYF.

This clonotype was observed a handful of times. This sequence joins TRBV11-2 and TRBJ2-4; TRBD1 aligns across 9 bases. The junction had 3 bases not matched to a gene; V was cut back by 5 bases and J by 4 bases. The CDR3 runs to 14 residues. Germline CDR1 SGHAT, CDR2 FQNNGV. DNA for the CDR3: TGTGCCAGCAGCGAGGGGACAGGGAAAAACATTCAGTACTTC. Protein: CASSEGTGKNIQYF.

This clonotype has ten or more counts. The chain joins TRBV6-1 to TRBJ2-6; the D gene is possibly TRBD1 (6 bases). The CDR3 runs to 15 residues. Germline CDR1 MNHNS, CDR2 SASEGT. Trimming left V 3 bases short and J 2 bases short, with 8 bases between. CDR3 protein: CASSDRQAGANVLTF. The CDR3, as DNA: TGTGCCAGCAGTGATAGACAGGCTGGGGCCAACGTCCTGACTTTC.

This chain joins TRBV18 and TRBJ1-6, with a tentative D call TRBD1 (5 bases). This CDR3 spans 16 amino acids. Germline-derived CDR1 and CDR2 are KGHSH and LQKENI. V gave up 6 bases and J gave up 2 bases, with 14 bases separating them. The CDR3 is CASSQQERTYNSPLHF. As DNA, the CDR3 is TGTGCCAGCTCGCAACAGGAGCGGACCTATAATTCACCCCTCCACTTT.

The rearrangement joins TRBV9 to TRBJ2-3, with 7 bases fitting TRBD2. The V segment lost 0 bases and the J segment 0 bases; nucleotides outside the gene matches: 13. The CDR3 has 19 residues. From germline, CDR1 is SGDLS and CDR2 YYNGEE. The CDR3 bases are TGTGCCAGCAGCGTAGAAGGAGCGGGACTAACCTCTAGCACAGATACGCAGTATTTT. Residues: CASSVEGAGLTSSTDTQYF.

This chain joins TRBV7-9 and TRBJ2-5; 8 positions agree with TRBD1. Germline-derived CDR1 and CDR2 are SEHNR and FQNEAQ (reference sequence). Trimming at V came to 5 bases and at J to 4 bases, leaving 6 bases not matched to a gene. The CDR3 extends over 14 amino acids. CDR3 in amino acids: CASSDRGQGETQYF. Here the CDR3 DNA reads TGTGCCAGCAGCGACAGGGGTCAGGGAGAGACCCAGTACTTC.

This clonotype has a handful of counts. This chain uses TRBV5-5 with TRBJ1-5; 10 bases fit TRBD1. Germline V gene lookup returns CDR1 SGHKS and CDR2 YYEKEE (reference sequence). Trimming removed 0 bases from V and 10 bases from J; junction bases left unmatched: 4. The CDR3 contains 14 residues. The CDR3 is CASSLGQGAGPQHF. The DNA of the CDR3 is TGTGCCAGCAGCTTGGGACAGGGGGCTGGTCCCCAGCATTTT.

This chain joins TRBV6-1 and TRBJ1-6; no clear D. The CDR3 extends over 13 amino acids. V lost 3 bases and J lost 9, with 9 bases in between. From germline, CDR1 is MNHNS and CDR2 SASEGT. The chain's CDR3 is CASSDPGFSPLHF. CDR3 bases: TGTGCCAGCAGTGACCCGGGATTTTCACCCCTCCACTTT.

The sample holds many counts of this clonotype. V usage is TRBV20-1 and J usage is TRBJ2-7, with 7 bases identical to TRBD2. Germline loops: CDR1 DFQATT, CDR2 SNEGSKA (reference sequence). This CDR3 is 13 amino acids long. Trimming cost V 6 bases and J 5 bases; bases outside gene matches: 10. The CDR3 DNA reads as TGCAGTGCCCCCTCGACTAGCTCTCACGAGCAGTACTTC. Protein product: CSAPSTSSHEQYF.

The chain joins TRBV28 to TRBJ1-1; D unclear. Trimming stripped 5 bases from V and 10 bases from J, with 14 bases between. CDR1 and CDR2 from the germline V gene are MDHEN and SYDVKM. The CDR3 consists of 12 residues. CDR3 sequence: CASSPLITAAFF. The CDR3 DNA sequence: TGTGCCAGCAGTCCGCTCATTACAGCAGCTTTCTTT.

The CDR3 protein is CASSLYGLIAGGSYNEQFF. CDR3 in DNA: TGTGCCAGCAGCTTATATGGGCTGATCGCGGGGGGCTCCTACAATGAGCAGTTCTTC. The chain uses TRBV7-9 and TRBJ2-1; 8 bases fit TRBD2. The CDR3 spans 19 residues. V was clipped by 2 bases and J by 0 bases; unmatched bases: 12. CDR1 is SEHNR and CDR2 is FQNEAQ in the germline V gene (reference sequence).

This rearrangement joins TRBV12-3 or TRBV12-4 to TRBJ2-4; D might be TRBD2 (7 bases). Trimming took off 2 bases at V and 2 bases at J, with 16 bases between the two ends. This CDR3 has 17 amino acids. CDR3 region: CASSLNSGGGTKNIQYF. CDR3 in DNA: TGTGCCAGCAGTTTAAACTCGGGGGGCGGTACCAAAAACATTCAGTACTTC.

This clonotype was found a few times. The CDR3 spells CASSLAGGAEFQYF. In DNA, the CDR3 is TGTGCCAGCAGCTTAGCGGGGGGGGCCGAATTTCAGTACTTC. The chain combines TRBV7-9 with TRBJ2-4, with a tentative D call TRBD2 (7 bases). Germline CDR1 is SEHNR and CDR2 is FQNEAQ (reference sequence). Trimming stripped 0 bases from V and 11 bases from J, with 14 bases between. The CDR3 runs to 14 residues.

The chain links TRBV5-1 to TRBJ1-1; D not certain. The germline gives CDR1 SGHRS, CDR2 YFSETQ. CDR3 length: 12 amino acids. V was trimmed by 0 bases and J by 7 bases, leaving 7 bases between them. The CDR3 nucleotides are TGCGCCAGCAGCTTGGAAGGGAATGAAGCTTTCTTT. This encodes CASSLEGNEAFF.

There are a few counts of this clonotype. A much more abundant neighbour one base away suggests this may be a read error. The CDR3 nucleotides are TGTGCCGGCAGTGGACAGGGAGATTCACCCCTCCACTTT. This encodes CAGSGQGDSPLHF. The chain couples TRBV11-2 to TRBJ1-6; TRBD1 aligns across 8 bases. This CDR3 is built from 13 residues. The germline CDR1 and CDR2 sequences are SGHAT and FQNNGV.

The chain employs TRBV5-1 and TRBJ2-5, with a possible D match to TRBD1 (5 bases). V was clipped by 4 bases and J by 4 bases, with 17 bases between them. The germline gives CDR1 SGHRS, CDR2 YFSETQ. The CDR3 has 15 amino acids. CDR3 DNA: TGCGCCAGCAGCCCCGCCCGACAGAACCGAGAGACCCAGTACTTC. It yields the protein CASSPARQNRETQYF. Using reference TRBV5-1 and TRBJ2-5 for the parts outside the CDR3, the full variable domain is KAGVTQTPRYLIKTRGQQVTLSCSPISGHRSVSWYQQTPGQGLQFLFEYFSETQRNKGNFPGRFSGRQFSNSRSEMNVSTLELGDSALYLCASSPARQNRETQYFGPGTRLLVL.

This clonotype was picked up many times. This chain joins TRBV16 and TRBJ2-1; 10 nucleotides align to TRBD2. The germline CDR1 and CDR2 sequences are KGHSY and FQNENV. With 3 bases clipped from V and 4 bases from J, the junction kept 3 bases outside the gene matches. CDR3 length equals 15 residues. In DNA, the CDR3 is TGTGCCAGCAGCCAGACTAGCGGGTCTTACAATGAGCAGTTCTTC. Translating it yields CASSQTSGSYNEQFF.

The sample holds a few counts of this clonotype. The genes are TRBV30 and TRBJ1-2, with D unclear. Germline V gene data show CDR1 as GTSNPN and CDR2 as SVGIG (reference sequence). The CDR3 spans 14 residues. Trimming left V 3 bases short and J 4 bases short, with 15 bases between. The CDR3 loop reads CAWSPGWASYGYTF. DNA of the CDR3: TGTGCCTGGAGCCCGGGATGGGCTAGCTATGGCTACACCTTC.

This clonotype showed up many times. The gene calls are TRBV9 and TRBJ1-1; tentative D call: TRBD1 (6 bases). This CDR3 is 14 amino acids long. V was trimmed by 6 bases and J by 4 bases, leaving 16 bases between them. Germline V gene lookup returns CDR1 SGDLS and CDR2 YYNGEE. DNA for the CDR3: TGTGCCAGCACAACCGGGGGGCGCGGCACTGAAGCTTTCTTT. Translation gives CASTTGGRGTEAFF.

This clonotype appeared many times. The chain recombines TRBV2 with TRBJ1-1; the D gene is possibly TRBD1 (5 bases). Per the germline V gene, CDR1 is SNHLY and CDR2 is FYNNEI. Between the trimmed V and J ends, which lost 2 bases and 1 base, there was a span of 11 bases. The CDR3 contains 15 residues. In nucleotides, the CDR3 is TGTGCCAGCAGTGAATCGGGGGGGAAGAACACTGAAGCTTTCTTT. It yields the protein CASSESGGKNTEAFF. The variable domain in full, with the rest retrieved from reference TRBV2 and TRBJ1-1, is EPEVTQTPSHQVTQMGQEVILRCVPISNHLYFYWYRQILGQKVEFLVSFYNNEISEKSEIFDDQFSVERPDGSNFTLKIRSTKLEDSAMYFCASSESGGKNTEAFFGQGTRLTVV.

This clonotype was detected ten times or more. V gene TRBV3-1 combines with J gene TRBJ2-1; 9 bases match TRBD2. The V segment lost 3 bases and the J segment 4 bases; nucleotides outside the gene matches: 4. From germline, CDR1 is LGHDT and CDR2 YNNKEL (reference sequence). The CDR3 spans 15 residues. DNA of the CDR3: TGTGCCAGCAGCCACCCCAGCGGGGGGTACAATGAGCAGTTCTTC. Translation gives CASSHPSGGYNEQFF.

In this sample, this clonotype turned up many times. The rearrangement uses TRBV6-5 and TRBJ1-1, with 9 nucleotides matching TRBD1. Germline assignment: CDR1 MNHEY and CDR2 SVGAGI. This CDR3 region has 16 residues. The ends lost 2 bases at V and 3 bases at J; junction bases unmatched: 7. CDR3 sequence (DNA): TGTGCCAGCAGTTACAAGGGACAGGGAGAGGACACTGAAGCTTTCTTT. Translating it yields CASSYKGQGEDTEAFF.

This clonotype has ten or more counts. This chain uses TRBV20-1 with TRBJ2-7; D might be TRBD1 (6 bases). Germline values: CDR1 DFQATT, CDR2 SNEGSKA (reference sequence). The CDR3 runs 14 residues. Trimming took off 3 bases at V and 1 base at J, with 13 bases between the two ends. The CDR3 DNA is TGCAGTGCTAGCTTAGGGGGTAGGTCCTACGAGCAGTACTTC. It yields the protein CSASLGGRSYEQYF.

This clonotype occurred many times. The chain joins TRBV29-1 to TRBJ2-1; D might be TRBD2 (6 bases). Looked up from germline, CDR1 is SQVTM and CDR2 is ANQGSEA. This CDR3 region has 14 residues. Trimming shortened V by 4 bases and J by 4 bases, and 14 bases separated the two germline ends. CDR3 loop: CSVVRLVRYNEQFF. In DNA form, the CDR3 reads TGCAGCGTTGTGCGACTAGTTCGTTACAATGAGCAGTTCTTC.